This TCR beta chain was recorded in a study of T cell repertoires in cytomegalovirus infection. Overall study: CMV infection together with matching HLA type was indicated by public TCR beta signatures.

The length of the CDR3 is 12 residues. CDR1 is SNHLY, CDR2 FYNNEI, per germline. Between the trimmed V and J ends, which lost 6 bases and 4 bases, there was a span of 9 bases. TCRdb reprocessed the reads via MiXCR and lists one record per CDR3 protein. The sample carries approximately 100,000 distinct CDR3 sequences, roughly 39% recorded once. Worth noting for this clonotype: Antigen: not known.

This TCR was sampled from a human donor in good health (CMV status not recorded). Some clones in this sample may be carry-over from other donors' samples. The genes are TRBV2 and TRBJ2-5; D unclear. The specimen comprised CD8+ T cells from cultured PBMCs, sampled from culture after CMV antigen stimulation. The DNA of the CDR3 is TGTGCCAGCAGACGGACGGGAGAGACCCAGTACTTC. It specifies CASRRTGETQYF.